Listed below are T cell receptor beta chains from one sample, sequenced in a study of radiotherapy plus CTLA-4 blockade in lung cancer. The data were produced by immunoSEQ multiplex PCR, yet TCRdb's version contains in-frame clones alone and is incomplete. Of almost 55,000 clones listed, approximately 80% are singletons. Specimen: peripheral blood, collected from a patient treated with radiotherapy plus ipilimumab. The receptors originated from a human donor with non-small cell lung cancer who had a partial response to radiotherapy plus ipilimumab. Each CDR3 is given with its conserved first and last residue. The D gene is left open where the match is weak. Clone size appears in some rows only: once, few, many, or a class for an expanded clone.

V	D	size	J	CDR3	DNA
TRBV6-1	NA	few	TRBJ2-3	CASSARGFARDTQYF	TGTGCCAGCAGTGCTAGGGGATTTGCCAGAGATACGCAGTATTTT
TRBV4-2	TRBD2	few	TRBJ2-7	CASSQDTGGASYEQYF	TGTGCCAGCAGCCAAGATACGGGGGGGGCTTCCTACGAGCAGTACTTC
TRBV5-3	TRBD1	NA	TRBJ2-7	CARSRDRNYEQYF	TGTGCCAGAAGCCGGGACAGGAACTACGAGCAGTACTTC
TRBV11-3	TRBD2	NA	TRBJ2-1	CASSPPGGGSYNEQFF	TGTGCCAGCAGCCCCCCCGGGGGGGGCTCCTACAATGAGCAGTTCTTC
TRBV4-3	NA	NA	TRBJ1-5	CASSQDPQGSNQPQHF	TGCGCCAGCAGCCAAGATCCCCAGGGTAGCAATCAGCCCCAGCATTTT
TRBV5-4	TRBD1	NA	TRBJ2-1	CASNRQGREQFF	TGTGCCAGCAACCGACAGGGGAGGGAGCAGTTCTTC
TRBV18	NA	NA	TRBJ2-7	CASSHSDSYEQYF	TGTGCCAGCTCACACTCGGACAGCTACGAGCAGTACTTC
TRBV5-1	NA	once	TRBJ1-1	CASSFGTEAFF	TGCGCCAGCAGCTTCGGCACTGAAGCTTTCTTT
TRBV5-4	NA	NA	TRBJ1-4	CASSVGLTTNEKLFF	TGTGCCAGCAGCGTGGGACTAACGACTAATGAAAAACTGTTTTTT
TRBV9	TRBD1	NA	TRBJ1-2	CASSTTTTGNYGYTF	TGTGCCAGCAGCACTACAACGACAGGGAACTATGGCTACACCTTC
TRBV2	NA	NA	TRBJ1-1	CASSEALQGITEAFF	TGTGCCAGCAGTGAAGCGCTTCAGGGTATAACTGAAGCTTTCTTT
TRBV2	TRBD1	NA	TRBJ1-1	CASSEVWTGPLTEAFF	TGTGCCAGCAGTGAAGTGTGGACAGGGCCTCTCACTGAAGCTTTCTTT
TRBV5-1	TRBD1	NA	TRBJ1-2	CASRPGTDNYGYTF	TGCGCCAGCAGACCCGGGACAGATAACTATGGCTACACCTTC
TRBV2	TRBD2	NA	TRBJ2-4	CASRIAGRLDIAKNIQYF	TGTGCCAGCAGGATAGCGGGGAGGCTCGACATAGCCAAAAACATTCAGTACTTC
TRBV9	TRBD1	NA	TRBJ1-1	CASSVAGQGAQGTEAFF	TGTGCCAGCAGCGTAGCGGGACAGGGGGCGCAGGGGACTGAAGCTTTCTTT
TRBV7-8	TRBD2	NA	TRBJ2-1	CASSSSPGGPFLEQFF	TGTGCCAGCAGCTCTTCACCGGGGGGGCCCTTTCTTGAGCAGTTCTTC
TRBV19	TRBD1	NA	TRBJ1-1	CASAKWTGSGLNTEAFF	TGTGCCAGTGCAAAGTGGACAGGGTCCGGACTTAACACTGAAGCTTTCTTT
TRBV7-6	TRBD1	NA	TRBJ2-3	CASSLVGQGAGTQYF	TGTGCCAGCAGCTTAGTGGGACAGGGGGCGGGTACGCAGTATTTT
TRBV9	TRBD1	NA	TRBJ2-4	CASSVGQGAKNIQYF	TGTGCCAGCAGCGTAGGACAGGGAGCCAAAAACATTCAGTACTTC
TRBV6-6	TRBD1	NA	TRBJ2-7	CASSYLRQGITYEQYF	TGTGCCAGCAGTTACCTCCGACAGGGTATTACCTACGAGCAGTACTTC
TRBV29-1	NA	NA	TRBJ2-5	CSVVQGEETQYF	TGCAGCGTTGTCCAGGGCGAGGAGACCCAGTACTTC
TRBV18	NA	once	TRBJ2-1	CASSPAGQPQGEQFF	TGTGCCAGCTCACCGGCCGGACAGCCCCAGGGCGAGCAGTTCTTC
TRBV11-2	NA	NA	TRBJ1-1	CASSLDRGMNTEAFF	TGTGCCAGCAGCTTAGATCGGGGAATGAACACTGAAGCTTTCTTT
TRBV9	TRBD1	once	TRBJ2-3	CASSVGWDRVKTDTQYF	TGTGCCAGCAGCGTAGGGTGGGACAGGGTTAAGACAGATACGCAGTATTTT
TRBV4-2	TRBD1	NA	TRBJ1-1	CASSHQTPGQGRGAFF	TGTGCCAGCAGCCACCAAACCCCGGGACAGGGGAGGGGAGCTTTCTTT
TRBV14	NA	NA	TRBJ1-2	CASSQQRWGGYTF	TGTGCCAGCAGCCAGCAAAGGTGGGGCGGCTACACCTTC